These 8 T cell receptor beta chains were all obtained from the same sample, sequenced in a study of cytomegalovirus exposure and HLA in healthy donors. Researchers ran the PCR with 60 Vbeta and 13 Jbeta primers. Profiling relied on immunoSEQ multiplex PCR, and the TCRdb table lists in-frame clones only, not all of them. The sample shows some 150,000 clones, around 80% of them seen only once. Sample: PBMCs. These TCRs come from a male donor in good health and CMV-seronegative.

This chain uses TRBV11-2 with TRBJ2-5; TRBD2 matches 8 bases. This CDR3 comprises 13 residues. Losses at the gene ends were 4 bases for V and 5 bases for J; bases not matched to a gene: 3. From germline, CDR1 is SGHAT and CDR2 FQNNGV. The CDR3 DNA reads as TGTGCCAGCAGCTCCGGGGGGGCGGAGACCCAGTACTTC. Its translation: CASSSGGAETQYF.

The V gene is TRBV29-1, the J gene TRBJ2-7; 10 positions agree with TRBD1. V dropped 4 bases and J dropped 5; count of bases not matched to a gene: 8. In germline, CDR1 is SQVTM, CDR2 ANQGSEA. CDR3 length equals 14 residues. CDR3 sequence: CSVVGGTGADEQYF. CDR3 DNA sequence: TGCAGCGTTGTAGGAGGGACAGGGGCCGACGAGCAGTACTTC.

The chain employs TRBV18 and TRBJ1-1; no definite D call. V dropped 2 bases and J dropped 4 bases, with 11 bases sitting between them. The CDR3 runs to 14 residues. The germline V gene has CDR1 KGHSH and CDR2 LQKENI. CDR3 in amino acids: CASSPKVGSTEAFF. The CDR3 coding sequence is TGTGCCAGCTCACCAAAGGTTGGGAGCACTGAAGCTTTCTTT. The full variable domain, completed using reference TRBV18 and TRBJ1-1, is NAGVMQNPRHLVRRRGQEARLRCSPMKGHSHVYWYRQLPEEGLKFMVYLQKENIIDESGMPKERFSAEFPKEGPSILRIQQVVRGDSAAYFCASSPKVGSTEAFFGQGTRLTVV.

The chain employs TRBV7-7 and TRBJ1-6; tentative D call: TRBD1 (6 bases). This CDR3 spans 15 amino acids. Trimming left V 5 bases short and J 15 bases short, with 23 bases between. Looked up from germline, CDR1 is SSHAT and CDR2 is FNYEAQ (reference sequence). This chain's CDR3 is CASSGGGIACLSLHF. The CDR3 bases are TGTGCCAGCAGCGGGGGGGGCATTGCCTGCCTTAGCCTCCACTTT.

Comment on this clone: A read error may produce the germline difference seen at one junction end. CDR3 in DNA: TGTGCCTGGAGGCAGGTCTACGGGCAGTACTTC. As protein: CAWRQVYGQYF. The gene calls are TRBV30 and TRBJ2-7; D gene unclear. This CDR3 is 11 amino acids long. Germline lookup yields CDR1 GTSNPN and CDR2 SVGIG (reference sequence).

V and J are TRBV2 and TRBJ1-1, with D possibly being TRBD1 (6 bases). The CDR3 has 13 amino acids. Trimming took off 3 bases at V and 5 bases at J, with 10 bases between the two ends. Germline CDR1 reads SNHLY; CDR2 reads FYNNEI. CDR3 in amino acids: CASSETRGTEAFF. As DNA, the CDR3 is TGTGCCAGCAGTGAGACCAGGGGTACTGAAGCTTTCTTT. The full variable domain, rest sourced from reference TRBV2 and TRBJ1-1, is EPEVTQTPSHQVTQMGQEVILRCVPISNHLYFYWYRQILGQKVEFLVSFYNNEISEKSEIFDDQFSVERPDGSNFTLKIRSTKLEDSAMYFCASSETRGTEAFFGQGTRLTVV.

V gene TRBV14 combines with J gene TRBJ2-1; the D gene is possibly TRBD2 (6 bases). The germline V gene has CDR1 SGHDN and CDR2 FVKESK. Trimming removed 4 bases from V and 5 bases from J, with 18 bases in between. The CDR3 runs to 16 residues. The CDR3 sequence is CASSPAGTQGNNEQFF. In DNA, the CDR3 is TGTGCCAGCAGCCCCGCCGGGACTCAAGGGAACAATGAGCAGTTCTTC.

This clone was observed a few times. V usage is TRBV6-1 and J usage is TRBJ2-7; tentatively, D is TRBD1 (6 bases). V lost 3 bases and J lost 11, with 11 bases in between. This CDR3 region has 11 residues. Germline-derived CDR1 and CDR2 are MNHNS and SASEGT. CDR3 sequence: CASSERGKEYF. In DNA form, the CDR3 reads TGTGCCAGCAGTGAGAGGGGGAAGGAGTACTTC.